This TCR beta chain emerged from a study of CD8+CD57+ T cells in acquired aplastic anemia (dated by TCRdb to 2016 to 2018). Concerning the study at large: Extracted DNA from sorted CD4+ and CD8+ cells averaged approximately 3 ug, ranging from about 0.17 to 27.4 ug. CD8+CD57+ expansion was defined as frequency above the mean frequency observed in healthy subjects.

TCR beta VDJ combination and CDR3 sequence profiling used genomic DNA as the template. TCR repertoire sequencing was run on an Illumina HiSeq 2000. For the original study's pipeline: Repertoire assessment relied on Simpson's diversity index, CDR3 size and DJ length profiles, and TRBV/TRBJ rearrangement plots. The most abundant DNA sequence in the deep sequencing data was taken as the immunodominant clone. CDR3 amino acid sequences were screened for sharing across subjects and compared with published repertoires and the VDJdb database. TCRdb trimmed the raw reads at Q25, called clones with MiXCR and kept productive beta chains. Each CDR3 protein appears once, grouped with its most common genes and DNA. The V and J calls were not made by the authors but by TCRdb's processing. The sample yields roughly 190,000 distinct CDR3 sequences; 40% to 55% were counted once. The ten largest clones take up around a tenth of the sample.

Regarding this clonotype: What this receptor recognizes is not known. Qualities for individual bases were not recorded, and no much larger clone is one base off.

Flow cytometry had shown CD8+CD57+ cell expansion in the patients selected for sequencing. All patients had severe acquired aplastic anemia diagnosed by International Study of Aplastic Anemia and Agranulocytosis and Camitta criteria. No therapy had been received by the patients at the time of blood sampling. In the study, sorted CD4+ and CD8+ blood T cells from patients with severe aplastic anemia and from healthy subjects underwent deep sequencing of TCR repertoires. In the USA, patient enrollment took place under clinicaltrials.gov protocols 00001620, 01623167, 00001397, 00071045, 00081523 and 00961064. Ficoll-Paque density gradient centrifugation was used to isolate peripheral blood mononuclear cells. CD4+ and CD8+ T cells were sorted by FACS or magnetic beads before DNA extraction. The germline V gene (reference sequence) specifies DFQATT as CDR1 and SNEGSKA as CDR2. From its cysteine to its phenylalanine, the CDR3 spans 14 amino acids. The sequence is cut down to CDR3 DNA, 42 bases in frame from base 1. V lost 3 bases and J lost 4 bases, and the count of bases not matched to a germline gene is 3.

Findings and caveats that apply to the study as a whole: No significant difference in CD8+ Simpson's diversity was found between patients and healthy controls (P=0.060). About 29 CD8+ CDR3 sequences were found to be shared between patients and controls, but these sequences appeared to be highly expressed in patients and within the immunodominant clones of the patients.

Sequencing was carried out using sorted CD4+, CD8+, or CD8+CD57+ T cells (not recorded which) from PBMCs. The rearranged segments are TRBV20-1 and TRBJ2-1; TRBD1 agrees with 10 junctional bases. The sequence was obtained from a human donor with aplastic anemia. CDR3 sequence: CSASGTGDYNEQFF. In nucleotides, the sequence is TGCAGTGCTAGCGGGACAGGGGATTACAATGAGCAGTTCTTC.